The rows below give T cell receptor beta chains drawn from one sample of a study of blood T cell repertoires in COVID-19. TCRdb's table, derived via immunoSEQ multiplex PCR, lists solely in-frame clones and lacks some. The sample records a few hundred thousand clones, around 89% being singletons. The sample taken for sequencing was PBMCs or T cells enriched from blood (not recorded which). The source is a woman aged 18-29 years with acute COVID-19. The CDR3 runs from the conserved cysteine through the conserved F or W. Fields, in order: V gene, J gene, CDR3 protein.

V: TRBV13; J: TRBJ2-7; CDR3: CASSRGLFEQYF
V: TRBV18; J: TRBJ1-1; CDR3: CASSPLSGTGLAEAFF
V: TRBV9; J: TRBJ2-5; CDR3: CASSATQQETQYF
V: TRBV28; J: TRBJ1-4; CDR3: CASSWPGLEEKLFF
V: TRBV2; J: TRBJ1-2; CDR3: CASSEGTGAGYTF
V: TRBV27; J: TRBJ1-2; CDR3: CASSPLGGANYGYTF
V: TRBV6-5; J: TRBJ2-6; CDR3: CASRKQGAGANVLTF
V: TRBV9; J: TRBJ2-7; CDR3: CASSVVAAGGYEQYF
V: TRBV29-1; J: TRBJ2-1; CDR3: CSGLSGLAGGYEQFF
V: TRBV28; J: TRBJ1-2; CDR3: CASSLQGSLSYGYTF
V: TRBV7-6; J: TRBJ1-5; CDR3: CASSFGPNQPQHF
V: TRBV19; J: TRBJ1-2; CDR3: CASRTGKGYTF
V: TRBV11-3; J: TRBJ2-1; CDR3: CASSPGHSREQFF
V: TRBV29-1; J: TRBJ2-5; CDR3: CSVGGMEETQYF
V: TRBV7-9; J: TRBJ2-7; CDR3: CASSFSGRIDEQYF
V: TRBV7-3; J: TRBJ2-5; CDR3: CASSLLAGETQYF
V: TRBV19; J: TRBJ2-2; CDR3: CASTKLAGYSGELFF
V: TRBV28; J: TRBJ2-2; CDR3: CASSPVTSGRARTGELFF
V: TRBV3-1/TRBV3-2; J: TRBJ2-7; CDR3: CASSPSGSYEQYF
V: TRBV7-2; J: TRBJ1-6; CDR3: CASSWDMGGSPLHF
V: TRBV5-1; J: TRBJ2-1; CDR3: CASSQAPLGLEQFF
V: TRBV13; J: TRBJ1-6; CDR3: CASSLQGSKKSPLHF
V: TRBV27; J: TRBJ2-1; CDR3: CASSFSGGSFYNEQFF
V: TRBV9; J: TRBJ2-1; CDR3: CASSANSNEQFF
V: TRBV2; J: TRBJ1-3; CDR3: CASSEVSRSGNTIYF
V: TRBV19; J: TRBJ1-1; CDR3: CASSMGQGWAEAFF
V: TRBV19; J: TRBJ1-4; CDR3: CASSIGGTMINEKLFF
V: TRBV2; J: TRBJ2-6; CDR3: CASSPRDPRANVLTF
V: TRBV5-1; J: TRBJ2-1; CDR3: CASSYGDNYNEQFF
V: TRBV3-1/TRBV3-2; J: TRBJ2-7; CDR3: CASSETQGYEQYF
V: TRBV5-1; J: TRBJ2-4; CDR3: CASSLGLNERILAKNIQYF
V: TRBV3-1/TRBV3-2; J: TRBJ2-1; CDR3: CASRSGTSFDNEQFF
V: TRBV12-3/TRBV12-4; J: TRBJ1-2; CDR3: CASSLRQDYGYTF
V: TRBV13; J: TRBJ1-5; CDR3: CASSRTGDQPQHF
V: TRBV4-1; J: TRBJ2-7; CDR3: CASSLKETSRGLADEQYF
V: TRBV4-2; J: TRBJ2-7; CDR3: CASSQEPDRGGFEQYF